This is a list of T cell receptor beta chains from one sample in a study of blood T cell repertoires in COVID-19. The protocol was immunoSEQ multiplex PCR, while the TCRdb copy is restricted to in-frame clones and leaves out a portion. The data contain about 180,000 clones, roughly 81% of them singletons. The material sequenced was peripheral blood. The origin of the receptors is a woman at least 80 years old with COVID-19, enrolled during active disease. The CDR3 runs from the conserved cysteine through the conserved F or W. A D gene is named only where the DNA matches it firmly. A clone size is listed for some rows: how often the clone was seen (once, few, many), or a class if it is expanded.

j_call v_call clone_size d_call cdr3_aa cdr3_nt
TRBJ2-5 TRBV12-3/TRBV12-4 once - CASSLITGETQYF TGTGCCAGCAGTTTAATTACTGGAGAGACCCAGTACTTC
TRBJ1-2 TRBV24-1 - TRBD1 CATSDATTGGIYGYTF TGTGCCACCAGTGATGCCACGACAGGGGGCATCTATGGCTACACCTTC
TRBJ2-1 TRBV9 - - CASSGGSDPYNEQFF TGTGCCAGCAGCGGGGGTAGCGATCCCTACAATGAGCAGTTCTTC
TRBJ2-1 TRBV24-1 - TRBD2 CATSGLAGYNEQFF TGTGCCACCAGTGGACTAGCGGGGTACAATGAGCAGTTCTTC
TRBJ2-2 TRBV6-5 - TRBD2 CASSYSPSGGAGELFF TGTGCCAGCAGTTACTCCCCCTCCGGGGGGGCCGGGGAGCTGTTTTTT
TRBJ2-2 TRBV6-2/TRBV6-3 - TRBD1 CASSYPPHRGLDTGELFF TGTGCCAGCAGTTACCCACCCCACAGGGGGCTCGACACCGGGGAGCTGTTTTTT
TRBJ2-1 TRBV5-1 - - CASSFRQGTYNEQFF TGCGCCAGCAGCTTCCGGCAGGGTACCTACAATGAGCAGTTCTTC
TRBJ2-5 TRBV2 - - CASMRGGETQYF TGTGCCAGCATGAGAGGAGGGGAGACCCAGTACTTC
TRBJ1-1 TRBV6-4 - - CASQDEGYSTEAFF TGTGCCAGCCAAGACGAAGGTTACAGCACTGAAGCTTTCTTT
TRBJ1-1 TRBV6-2/TRBV6-3 once TRBD1 CASSYPRQGMNTEAFF TGTGCCAGCAGTTACCCTCGACAGGGAATGAACACTGAAGCTTTCTTT
TRBJ2-7 TRBV27 - TRBD1 CASRPVVDRGSEQYF TGTGCCAGCAGGCCCGTTGTGGACAGGGGGTCCGAGCAGTACTTC
TRBJ2-2 TRBV5-1 - - CASSGAGELFF TGCGCCAGCAGCGGAGCCGGGGAGCTGTTTTTT
TRBJ2-3 TRBV3-1/TRBV3-2 - - CASSPPGAGETDTQYF TGTGCCAGCAGCCCGCCGGGGGCGGGAGAAACAGATACGCAGTATTTT
TRBJ2-5 TRBV5-1 few TRBD2 CASSRTSGGNQETQYF TGCGCCAGCAGCCGTACTAGCGGGGGGAACCAAGAGACCCAGTACTTC
TRBJ2-6 TRBV7-9 - TRBD1 CASSLDRIFSGANVLTF TGTGCCAGCAGCTTGGACAGGATCTTCTCTGGGGCCAACGTCCTGACTTTC
TRBJ1-1 TRBV10-3 - - CAISGGEHTEAFF TGTGCCATCAGTGGCGGGGAGCACACTGAAGCTTTCTTT
TRBJ2-1 TRBV21-1 - - CASSQTWGQNNEQFF TGTGCCAGCAGCCAAACCTGGGGACAGAACAATGAGCAGTTCTTC
TRBJ2-1 TRBV5-1 - TRBD2 CASSLELAGGREQFF TGCGCCAGCAGCTTGGAACTAGCGGGAGGGCGCGAGCAGTTCTTC
TRBJ2-3 TRBV5-1 - - CASSLGLGTDTQYF TGCGCCAGCAGCTTGGGCCTAGGCACAGATACGCAGTATTTT
TRBJ2-1 TRBV6-5 - - CASSYLRKGANEQFF TGTGCCAGCAGTTACCTACGAAAAGGGGCGAATGAGCAGTTCTTC
TRBJ2-7 TRBV5-4 - - CASSRDNYEQYF TGTGCCAGCAGTAGGGACAACTACGAGCAGTACTTC
TRBJ2-7 TRBV4-1 few - CASSQGRGTRLYEQYF TGCGCCAGCAGCCAGGGCAGGGGGACTCGCCTCTACGAGCAGTACTTC
TRBJ1-2 TRBV29-1 - - CSVEERLYGYTF TGCAGCGTTGAAGAGCGGCTCTATGGCTACACCTTC
TRBJ1-2 TRBV11-2 - - CASSLVAGTNYGYTF TGTGCCAGCAGCTTAGTGGCGGGAACTAACTATGGCTACACCTTC
TRBJ2-2 TRBV5-4 - - CASSRFSRTGELFF TGTGCCAGCAGCAGATTTAGCCGCACCGGGGAGCTGTTTTTT
TRBJ2-5 TRBV5-6 - - CASSPPGQLRGQETQYF TGTGCCAGCAGCCCTCCGGGACAACTCCGCGGGCAAGAGACCCAGTACTTC
TRBJ2-3 TRBV29-1 - - CSVEGAGLGTDTQYF TGCAGCGTTGAGGGGGCAGGGTTGGGCACAGATACGCAGTATTTT
TRBJ1-1 TRBV7-9 - - CASSPLGSTEAFF TGTGCCAGCAGTCCACTGGGCAGCACTGAAGCTTTCTTT
TRBJ1-1 TRBV30 - TRBD1 CAWRLAGGGRAEAFF TGTGCCTGGAGGCTGGCAGGGGGCGGGAGGGCTGAAGCTTTCTTT
TRBJ2-3 TRBV11-2 - TRBD2 CASTPSGSGTDTQYF TGTGCCAGCACCCCTAGCGGGAGCGGAACAGATACGCAGTATTTT
TRBJ1-1 TRBV7-2 few TRBD1 CASSLDRGGTFF TGTGCCAGCAGCTTAGACAGGGGTGGAACTTTCTTT
TRBJ1-4 TRBV29-1 - - CSVSTQANEKLFF TGCAGCGTTTCAACGCAGGCTAATGAAAAACTGTTTTTT
TRBJ1-1 TRBV3-1/TRBV3-2 - - CASSMTEHTEAFF TGTGCCAGCAGCATGACAGAGCACACTGAAGCTTTCTTT
TRBJ2-7 TRBV6-2/TRBV6-3 - - CASSSPGQAYSYEQYF TGTGCCAGCAGTTCGCCCGGACAAGCTTACTCCTACGAGCAGTACTTC
TRBJ1-5 TRBV27 many - CASHATGAGGQPQHF TGTGCCAGCCATGCCACCGGGGCGGGAGGTCAGCCCCAGCATTTT
TRBJ2-2 TRBV5-1 - - CASSLDARTANTGELFF TGCGCCAGCAGCTTGGACGCGCGGACAGCGAACACCGGGGAGCTGTTTTTT
TRBJ2-6 TRBV19 - - CASNFTHRGVDWGLGANVLTF TGTGCCAGTAACTTTACCCACCGTGGGGTTGACTGGGGGCTTGGGGCCAACGTCCTGACTTTC
TRBJ1-6 TRBV11-2 once - CASSLLGNSPLHF TGTGCCAGCAGCTTATTGGGCAATTCACCCCTCCACTTT
TRBJ2-5 TRBV5-1 once - CASSLDLGGETQYF TGCGCCAGCAGCCTAGACCTGGGGGGAGAGACCCAGTACTTC
TRBJ1-5 TRBV6-5 few - CASSREAGNQPQHF TGTGCCAGCAGCCGGGAAGCGGGCAATCAGCCCCAGCATTTT
TRBJ1-6 TRBV7-2 - - CASSTWGPAGNSPLHF TGTGCCAGCAGTACCTGGGGTCCTGCGGGGAATTCACCCCTCCACTTT
TRBJ2-3 TRBV3-1/TRBV3-2 - - CASSQGIGIIPTDTQYF TGTGCCAGCAGCCAAGGGATCGGGATAATCCCCACAGATACGCAGTATTTT
TRBJ2-1 TRBV28 - - CASSLYLGRSYNEQFF TGTGCCAGCAGTTTATATCTCGGGAGATCCTACAATGAGCAGTTCTTC
TRBJ1-3 TRBV19 once - CASSRGSSGNTIYF TGTGCCAGTAGTCGGGGAAGCTCTGGAAACACCATATATTTT
TRBJ1-5 TRBV5-6 - TRBD1 CASSTTGTGNQPQHF TGTGCCAGCAGCACAACTGGGACAGGGAATCAGCCCCAGCATTTT
TRBJ2-5 TRBV5-6 once - CASSLGFSGLQETQYF TGTGCCAGCAGCTTGGGCTTTAGCGGCCTCCAAGAGACCCAGTACTTC